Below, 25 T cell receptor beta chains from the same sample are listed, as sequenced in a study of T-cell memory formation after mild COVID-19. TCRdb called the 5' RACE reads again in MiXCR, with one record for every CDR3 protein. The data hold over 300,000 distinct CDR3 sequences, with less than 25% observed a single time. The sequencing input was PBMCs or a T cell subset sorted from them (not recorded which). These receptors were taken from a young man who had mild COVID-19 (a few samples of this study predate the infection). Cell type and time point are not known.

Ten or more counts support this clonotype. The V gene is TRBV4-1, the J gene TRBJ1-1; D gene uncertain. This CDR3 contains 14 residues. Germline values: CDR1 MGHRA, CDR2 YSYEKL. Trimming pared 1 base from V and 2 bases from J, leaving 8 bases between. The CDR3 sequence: CASSQGAANTEAFF. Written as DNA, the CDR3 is TGCGCCAGCAGCCAAGGGGCAGCTAACACTGAAGCTTTCTTT.

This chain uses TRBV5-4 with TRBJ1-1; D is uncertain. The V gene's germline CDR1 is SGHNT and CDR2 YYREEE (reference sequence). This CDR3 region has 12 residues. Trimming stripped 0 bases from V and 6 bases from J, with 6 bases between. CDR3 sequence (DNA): TGTGCCAGCAGCTTGGCGGATTCTGAAGCTTTCTTT. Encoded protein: CASSLADSEAFF.

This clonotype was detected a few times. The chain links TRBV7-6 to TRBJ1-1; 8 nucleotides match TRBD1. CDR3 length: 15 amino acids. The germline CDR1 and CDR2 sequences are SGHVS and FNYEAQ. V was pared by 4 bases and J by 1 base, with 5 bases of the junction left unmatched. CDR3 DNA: TGTGCCAGCAGCTACCGGACAGGGTGGAACACTGAAGCTTTCTTT. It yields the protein CASSYRTGWNTEAFF.

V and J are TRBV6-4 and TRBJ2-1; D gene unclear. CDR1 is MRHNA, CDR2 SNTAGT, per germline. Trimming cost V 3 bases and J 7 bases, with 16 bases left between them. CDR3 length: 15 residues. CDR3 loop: CASSEGMDPFNEQFF. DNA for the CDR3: TGTGCCAGCAGTGAAGGTATGGACCCTTTTAATGAGCAGTTCTTC.

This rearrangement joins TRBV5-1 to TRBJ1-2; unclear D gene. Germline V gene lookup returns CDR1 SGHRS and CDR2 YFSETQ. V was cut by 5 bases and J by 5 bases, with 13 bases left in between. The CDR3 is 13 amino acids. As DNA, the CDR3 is TGCGCCAGCAGAGCCCCAGGATTTTATGGCTACACCTTC. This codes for CASRAPGFYGYTF.

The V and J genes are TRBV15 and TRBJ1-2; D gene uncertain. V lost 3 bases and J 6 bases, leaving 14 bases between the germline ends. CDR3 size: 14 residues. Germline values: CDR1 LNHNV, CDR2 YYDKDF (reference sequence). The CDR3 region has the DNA TGTGCCACCAGCAGTTGGCCGGGTGCTGATGGCTACACCTTC. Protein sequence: CATSSWPGADGYTF.

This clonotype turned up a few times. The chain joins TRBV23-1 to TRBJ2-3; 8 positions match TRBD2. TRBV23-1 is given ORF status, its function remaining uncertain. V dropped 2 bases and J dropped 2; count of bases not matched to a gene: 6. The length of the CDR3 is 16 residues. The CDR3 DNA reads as TGCGCCAGCAGTCAAGCGTCGGGGGGGAACACAGATACGCAGTATTTT. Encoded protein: CASSQASGGNTDTQYF.

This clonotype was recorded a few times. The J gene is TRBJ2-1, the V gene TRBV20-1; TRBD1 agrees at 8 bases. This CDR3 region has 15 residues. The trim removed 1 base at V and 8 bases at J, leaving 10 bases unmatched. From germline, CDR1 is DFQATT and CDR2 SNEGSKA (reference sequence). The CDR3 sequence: CSARGETGVSDEQFF. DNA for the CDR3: TGCAGTGCTAGAGGAGAGACAGGGGTTTCGGATGAGCAGTTCTTC.

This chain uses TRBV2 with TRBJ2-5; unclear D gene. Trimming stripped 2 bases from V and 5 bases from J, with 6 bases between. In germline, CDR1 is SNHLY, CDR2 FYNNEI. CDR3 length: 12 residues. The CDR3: CASSESWETQYF. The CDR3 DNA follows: TGTGCCAGCAGTGAATCTTGGGAGACCCAGTACTTC. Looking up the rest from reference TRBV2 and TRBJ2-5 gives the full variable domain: EPEVTQTPSHQVTQMGQEVILRCVPISNHLYFYWYRQILGQKVEFLVSFYNNEISEKSEIFDDQFSVERPDGSNFTLKIRSTKLEDSAMYFCASSESWETQYFGPGTRLLVL.

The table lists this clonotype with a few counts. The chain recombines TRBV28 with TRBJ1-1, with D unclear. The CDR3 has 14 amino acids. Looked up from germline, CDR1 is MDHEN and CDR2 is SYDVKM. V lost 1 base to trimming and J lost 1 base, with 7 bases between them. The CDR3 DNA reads TGTGCCAGCAGTTTATCGTGGGGGAACACTGAAGCTTTCTTT. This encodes CASSLSWGNTEAFF.

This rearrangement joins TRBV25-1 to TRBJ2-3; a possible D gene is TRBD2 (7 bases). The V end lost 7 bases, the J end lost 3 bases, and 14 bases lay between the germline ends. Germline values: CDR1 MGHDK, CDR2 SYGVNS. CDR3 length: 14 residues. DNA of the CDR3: TGTGCCAGCAACGCAAGGGGGGGGACAGATACGCAGTATTTT. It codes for CASNARGGTDTQYF.

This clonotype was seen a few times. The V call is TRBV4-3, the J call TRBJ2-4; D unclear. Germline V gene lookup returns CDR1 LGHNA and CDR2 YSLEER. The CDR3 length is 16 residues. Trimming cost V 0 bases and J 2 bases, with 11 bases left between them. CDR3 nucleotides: TGCGCCAGCAGCCAAGAGGTCTGGGCAACCAAAAACATTCAGTACTTC. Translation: CASSQEVWATKNIQYF.

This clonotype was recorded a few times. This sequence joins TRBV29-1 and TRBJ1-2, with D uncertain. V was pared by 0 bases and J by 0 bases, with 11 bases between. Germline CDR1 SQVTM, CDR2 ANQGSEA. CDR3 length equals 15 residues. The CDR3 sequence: CSVEDLSAANYGYTF. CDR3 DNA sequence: TGCAGCGTTGAAGATTTGTCGGCGGCTAACTATGGCTACACCTTC.

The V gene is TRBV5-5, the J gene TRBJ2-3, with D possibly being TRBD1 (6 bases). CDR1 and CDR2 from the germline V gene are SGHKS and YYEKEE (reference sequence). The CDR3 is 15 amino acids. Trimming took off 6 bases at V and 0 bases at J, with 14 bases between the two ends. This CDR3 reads CASTFPTGSTDTQYF. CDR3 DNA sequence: TGTGCCAGCACCTTCCCGACAGGTAGCACAGATACGCAGTATTTT.

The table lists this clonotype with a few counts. Written as DNA, the CDR3 is TGTGCCAGCAGCTTTATACAGGGGGTGGTCGGGGAGCTGTTTTTT. It translates to CASSFIQGVVGELFF. The gene calls are TRBV5-5 and TRBJ2-2; 8 positions agree with TRBD1. The J segment lost 7 bases and the V segment lost 2 bases, leaving 7 bases of the junction unmatched. Germline V gene lookup returns CDR1 SGHKS and CDR2 YYEKEE (reference sequence). The CDR3 covers 15 residues.

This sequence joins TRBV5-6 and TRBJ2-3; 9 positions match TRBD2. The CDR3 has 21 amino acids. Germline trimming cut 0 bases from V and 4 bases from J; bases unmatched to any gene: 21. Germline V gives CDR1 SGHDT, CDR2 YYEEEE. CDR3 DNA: TGTGCCAGCAGCTTGGAGGGACACGCGTTCGGCGGGGGGGCTGTGGCAGATACGCAGTATTTT. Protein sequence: CASSLEGHAFGGGAVADTQYF.

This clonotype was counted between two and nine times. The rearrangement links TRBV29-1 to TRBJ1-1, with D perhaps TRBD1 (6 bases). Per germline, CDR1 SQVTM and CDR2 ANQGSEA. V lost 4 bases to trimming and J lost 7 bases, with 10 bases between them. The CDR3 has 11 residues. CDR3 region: CSVGGPGEAFF. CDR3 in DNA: TGCAGCGTTGGGGGGCCTGGTGAAGCTTTCTTT.

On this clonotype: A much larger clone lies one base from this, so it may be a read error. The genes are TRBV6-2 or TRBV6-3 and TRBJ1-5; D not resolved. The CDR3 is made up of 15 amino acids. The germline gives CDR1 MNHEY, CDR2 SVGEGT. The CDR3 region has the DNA TGTGCCGGCAGTTACTCGGGAAGGGGCAATCAGCCCCAGCATTTT. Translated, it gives CAGSYSGRGNQPQHF.

CDR3 coding DNA: TGCGCCAGCAGTCGGACTAGCGGGGGGGCGCGGGATACGCAGTATTTT. It codes for CASSRTSGGARDTQYF. The chain uses TRBV4-1 and TRBJ2-3; TRBD2 aligns across 15 bases. The CDR3 spans 16 residues. Germline V gene sequence: CDR1 MGHRA, CDR2 YSYEKL. V lost 6 bases and J lost 6; bases outside the gene matches: 7.

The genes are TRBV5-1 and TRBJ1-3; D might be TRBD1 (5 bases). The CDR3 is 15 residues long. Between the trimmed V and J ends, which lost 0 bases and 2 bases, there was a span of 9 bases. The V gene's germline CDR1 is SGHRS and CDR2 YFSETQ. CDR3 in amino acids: CASSLVGEPGNTIYF. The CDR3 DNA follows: TGCGCCAGCAGCTTGGTAGGGGAACCTGGAAACACCATATATTTT.

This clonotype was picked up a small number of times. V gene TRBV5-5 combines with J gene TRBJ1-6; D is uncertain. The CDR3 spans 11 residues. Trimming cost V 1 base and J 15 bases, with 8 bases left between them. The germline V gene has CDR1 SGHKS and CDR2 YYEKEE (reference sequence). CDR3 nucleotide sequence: TGTGCCAGCAGCTTGATCGGGTACCTCCACTTT. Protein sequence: CASSLIGYLHF.

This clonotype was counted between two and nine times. CDR3 protein: CASSQGGEPTEAFF. CDR3 nucleotide sequence: TGCGCCAGCAGCCAAGGAGGGGAACCCACTGAAGCTTTCTTT. The chain couples TRBV4-1 to TRBJ1-1; perhaps TRBD1 as D (5 bases). Germline V CDR1 and CDR2: MGHRA, YSYEKL. This CDR3 spans 14 amino acids. V was clipped by 1 base and J by 4 bases, with 10 bases between them.

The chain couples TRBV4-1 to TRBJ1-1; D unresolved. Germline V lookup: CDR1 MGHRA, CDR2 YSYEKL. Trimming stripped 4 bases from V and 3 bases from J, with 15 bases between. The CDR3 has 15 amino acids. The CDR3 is CASSLPASGDTEAFF. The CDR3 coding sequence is TGCGCCAGCAGCCTTCCGGCCAGTGGAGACACTGAAGCTTTCTTT.

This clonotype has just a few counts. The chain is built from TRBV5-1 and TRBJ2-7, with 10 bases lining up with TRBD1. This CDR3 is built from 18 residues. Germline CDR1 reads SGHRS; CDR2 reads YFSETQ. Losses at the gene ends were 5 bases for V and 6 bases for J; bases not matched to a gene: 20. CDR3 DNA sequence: TGCGCCAGCAGTTGGGGCGGTGGGACAGGGGAAAATATGGGCGAGCAGTACTTC. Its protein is CASSWGGGTGENMGEQYF. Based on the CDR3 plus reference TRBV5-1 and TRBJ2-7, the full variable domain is KAGVTQTPRYLIKTRGQQVTLSCSPISGHRSVSWYQQTPGQGLQFLFEYFSETQRNKGNFPGRFSGRQFSNSRSEMNVSTLELGDSALYLCASSWGGGTGENMGEQYFGPGTRLTVT.

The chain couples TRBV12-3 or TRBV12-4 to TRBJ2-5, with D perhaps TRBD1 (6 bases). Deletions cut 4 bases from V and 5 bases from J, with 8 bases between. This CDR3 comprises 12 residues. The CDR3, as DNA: TGTGCCAGCAGTTGGGGGCCTGAGACCCAGTACTTC. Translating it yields CASSWGPETQYF.